This paragraph covers one T cell receptor beta chain sequence. CDR1 DFQATT and CDR2 SNEGSKA come from the germline V gene (reference sequence). V gave up 5 bases and J gave up 3 bases; unmatched junction bases: 15. This CDR3 comprises 17 residues. Thyroid surgery took place with no prior treatment in any patient. TCRdb reanalyzed the PCR reads with MiXCR. In the table there are about 16,000 clones, about 26% of which are singletons. This sample is part of a study of metastatic and nonmetastatic thyroid tumors. This chain connects TRBV20-1 to TRBJ1-2; the match to TRBD1 covers 10 bases. This clonotype originated in a female donor with papillary thyroid cancer or a benign thyroid nodule (not recorded which). Some clones in this sample may be carry-over from other donors' samples. The source material was adjacent normal tissue. As DNA, the CDR3 is TGCAGTGCTGGGGCAGACAGGGGGCCAGTCCGTGACTATGGCTACACCTTC. Encoded protein: CSAGADRGPVRDYGYTF.